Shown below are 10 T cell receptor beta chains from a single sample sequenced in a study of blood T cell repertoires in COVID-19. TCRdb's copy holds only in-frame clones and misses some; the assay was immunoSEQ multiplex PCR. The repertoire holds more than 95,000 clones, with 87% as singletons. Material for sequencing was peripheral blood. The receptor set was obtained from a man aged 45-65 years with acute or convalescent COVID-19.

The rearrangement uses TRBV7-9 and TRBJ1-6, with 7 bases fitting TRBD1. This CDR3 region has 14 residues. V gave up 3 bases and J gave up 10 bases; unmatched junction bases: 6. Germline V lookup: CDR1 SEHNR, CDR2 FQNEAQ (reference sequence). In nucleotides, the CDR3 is TGTGCCAGCAGCTTCGGCAGGGGGGAGTCACCCCTCCACTTT. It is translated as CASSFGRGESPLHF.

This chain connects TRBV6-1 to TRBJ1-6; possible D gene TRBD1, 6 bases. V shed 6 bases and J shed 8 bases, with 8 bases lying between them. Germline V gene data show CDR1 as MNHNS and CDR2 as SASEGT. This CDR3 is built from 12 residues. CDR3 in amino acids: CASRQGDSPLHF. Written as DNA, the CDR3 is TGTGCCAGCAGACAGGGAGATTCACCCCTCCACTTT.

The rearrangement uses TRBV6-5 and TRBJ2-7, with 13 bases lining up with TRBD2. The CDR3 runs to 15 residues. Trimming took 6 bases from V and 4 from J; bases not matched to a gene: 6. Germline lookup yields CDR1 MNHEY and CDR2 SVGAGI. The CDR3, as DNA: TGTGCCAGCAGCTCCGGGACTAGCGGGACATACGAGCAGTACTTC. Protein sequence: CASSSGTSGTYEQYF.

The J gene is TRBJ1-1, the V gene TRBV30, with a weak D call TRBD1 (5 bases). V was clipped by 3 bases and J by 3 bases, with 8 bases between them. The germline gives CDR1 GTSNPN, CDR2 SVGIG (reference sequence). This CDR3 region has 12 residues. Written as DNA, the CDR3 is TGTGCCTGGAGCGGGGGGGACACTGAAGCTTTCTTT. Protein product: CAWSGGDTEAFF. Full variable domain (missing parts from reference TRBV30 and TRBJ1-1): SQTIHQWPATLVQPVGSPLSLECTVEGTSNPNLYWYRQAAGRGLQLLFYSVGIGQISSEVPQNLSASRPQDRQFILSSKKLLLSDSGFYLCAWSGGDTEAFFGQGTRLTVV.

The CDR3 nucleotides are TGTGCCAGCAGGGGAGGGAGGCAAGAGACCCAGTACTTC. It encodes CASRGGRQETQYF. The chain links TRBV27 to TRBJ2-5; 7 positions agree with TRBD2. Trimming cost V 6 bases and J 2 bases; bases outside gene matches: 3. The germline CDR1 and CDR2 sequences are MNHEY and SMNVEV (reference sequence). The CDR3 has 13 residues.

CDR3 DNA sequence: TGCAGCGTTACGGGACAGGGTTTCGAGCAGTACTTC. This codes for CSVTGQGFEQYF. The chain links TRBV29-1 to TRBJ2-7, with TRBD1 identical over 9 bases. J was trimmed by 6 bases and V by 5 bases; bases with no gene match: 5. Germline V gene data show CDR1 as SQVTM and CDR2 as ANQGSEA. This CDR3 is built from 12 residues.

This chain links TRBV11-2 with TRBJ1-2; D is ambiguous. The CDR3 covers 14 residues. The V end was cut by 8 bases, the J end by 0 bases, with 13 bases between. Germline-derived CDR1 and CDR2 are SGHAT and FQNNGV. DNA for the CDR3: TGTGCCAGCGATGCAGAGGTTGCTAACTATGGCTACACCTTC. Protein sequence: CASDAEVANYGYTF.

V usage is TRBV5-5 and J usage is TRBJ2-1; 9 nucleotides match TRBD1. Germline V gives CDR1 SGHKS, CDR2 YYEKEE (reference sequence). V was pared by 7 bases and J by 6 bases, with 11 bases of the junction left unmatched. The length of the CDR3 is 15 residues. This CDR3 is CASGKGGQGRNEQFF. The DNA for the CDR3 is TGTGCCAGCGGGAAGGGGGGACAGGGTCGCAATGAGCAGTTCTTC.

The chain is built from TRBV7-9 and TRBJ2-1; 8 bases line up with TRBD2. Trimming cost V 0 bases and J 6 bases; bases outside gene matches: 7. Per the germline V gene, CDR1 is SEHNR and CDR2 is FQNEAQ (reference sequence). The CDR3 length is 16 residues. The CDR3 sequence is CASSLARGLARNEQFF. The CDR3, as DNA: TGTGCCAGCAGCTTAGCCAGAGGACTAGCCCGCAATGAGCAGTTCTTC.

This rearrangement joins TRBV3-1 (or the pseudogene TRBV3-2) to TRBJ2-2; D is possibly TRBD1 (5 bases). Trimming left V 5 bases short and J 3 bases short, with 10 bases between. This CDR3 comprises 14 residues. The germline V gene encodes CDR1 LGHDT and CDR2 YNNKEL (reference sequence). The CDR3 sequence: CASSFGQHTGELFF. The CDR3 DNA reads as TGTGCCAGCAGCTTCGGACAACACACCGGGGAGCTGTTTTTT.